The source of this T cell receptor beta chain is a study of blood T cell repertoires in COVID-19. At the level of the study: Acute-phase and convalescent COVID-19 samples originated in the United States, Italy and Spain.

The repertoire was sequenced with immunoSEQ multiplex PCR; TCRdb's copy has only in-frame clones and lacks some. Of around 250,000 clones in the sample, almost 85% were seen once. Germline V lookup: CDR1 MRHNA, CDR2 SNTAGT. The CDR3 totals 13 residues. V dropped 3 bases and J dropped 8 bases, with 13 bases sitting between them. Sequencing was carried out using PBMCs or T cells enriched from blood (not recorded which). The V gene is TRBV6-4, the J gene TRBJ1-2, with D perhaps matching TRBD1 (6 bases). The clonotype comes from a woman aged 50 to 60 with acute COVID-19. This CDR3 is CASSEGGQRGYTF. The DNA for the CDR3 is TGTGCCAGCAGTGAGGGGGGGCAGCGGGGCTACACCTTC.